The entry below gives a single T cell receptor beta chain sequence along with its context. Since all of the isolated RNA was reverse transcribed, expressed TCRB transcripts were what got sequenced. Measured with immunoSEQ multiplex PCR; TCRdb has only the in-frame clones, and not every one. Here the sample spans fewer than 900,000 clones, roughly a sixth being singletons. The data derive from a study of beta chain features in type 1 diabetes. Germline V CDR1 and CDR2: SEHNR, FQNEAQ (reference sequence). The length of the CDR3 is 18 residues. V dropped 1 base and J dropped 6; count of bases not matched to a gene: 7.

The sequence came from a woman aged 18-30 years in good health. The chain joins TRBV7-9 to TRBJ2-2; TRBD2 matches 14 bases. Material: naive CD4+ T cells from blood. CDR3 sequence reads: CASSLDGTSGSFAGELFF. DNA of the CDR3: TGTGCCAGCAGCTTAGATGGGACTAGCGGGAGTTTCGCCGGGGAGCTGTTTTTT.